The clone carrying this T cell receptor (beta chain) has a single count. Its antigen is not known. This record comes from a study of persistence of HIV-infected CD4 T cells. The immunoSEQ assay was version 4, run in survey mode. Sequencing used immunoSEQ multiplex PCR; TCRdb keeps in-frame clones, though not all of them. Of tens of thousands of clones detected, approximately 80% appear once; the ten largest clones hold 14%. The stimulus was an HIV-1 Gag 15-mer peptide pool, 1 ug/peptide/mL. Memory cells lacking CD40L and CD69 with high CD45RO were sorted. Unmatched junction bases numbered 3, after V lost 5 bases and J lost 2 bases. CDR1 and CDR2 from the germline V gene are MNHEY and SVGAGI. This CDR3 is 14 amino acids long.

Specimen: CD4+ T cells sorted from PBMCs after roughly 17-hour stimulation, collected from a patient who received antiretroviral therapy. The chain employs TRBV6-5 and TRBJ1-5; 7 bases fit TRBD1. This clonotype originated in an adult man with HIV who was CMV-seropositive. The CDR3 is CASSLGTGNQPQHF. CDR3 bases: TGTGCCAGCAGTCTCGGGACAGGCAATCAGCCCCAGCATTTT.